The 25 T cell receptor beta chains below come from one sample, sequenced in a study of cytomegalovirus exposure and HLA in healthy donors. It was with 60 Vbeta and 13 Jbeta primers that the PCR ran. Sequencing was performed with immunoSEQ multiplex PCR; in TCRdb, only in-frame clones are kept and a portion is missing. This sample lists fewer than 150,000 clones; its ten largest clones have 2%. The specimen sequenced was PBMCs. These receptors originate from a woman between 55 and 75 years old in good health and CMV-seronegative.

V is TRBV27 and J is TRBJ1-2; D is undetermined. CDR3 length equals 13 residues. CDR1 is MNHEY and CDR2 is SMNVEV in the germline V gene (reference sequence). V was pared by 3 bases and J by 8 bases, with 13 bases between. The CDR3 region is CASSFNPYLGYTF. The CDR3, as DNA: TGTGCCAGCAGTTTTAATCCTTACTTAGGCTACACCTTC.

This rearrangement joins TRBV7-3 to TRBJ2-2; D possibly corresponds to TRBD1 (5 bases). The length of the CDR3 is 16 residues. The V and J ends lost 3 bases and 0 bases respectively, with 11 bases between them. Germline lookup yields CDR1 SGHTA and CDR2 FQGTGA. CDR3 coding DNA: TGTGCCAGCAGCTTCTGGCCAGGGACGAACACCGGGGAGCTGTTTTTT. It codes for CASSFWPGTNTGELFF.

The chain has TRBV2 and TRBJ2-7; D possibly corresponds to TRBD2 (6 bases). V gave up 4 bases and J gave up 2 bases, with 12 bases separating them. The CDR3 is 14 amino acids. Germline CDR1 is SNHLY and CDR2 is FYNNEI. CDR3 in DNA: TGTGCCAGCAGTGGAGGAGGGACCACCTACGAGCAGTACTTC. This codes for CASSGGGTTYEQYF.

The chain couples TRBV6-1 to TRBJ1-5; D not resolved. Trimming shortened V by 2 bases and J by 0 bases, and 2 bases separated the two germline ends. The CDR3 length is 13 residues. Germline V gene lookup returns CDR1 MNHNS and CDR2 SASEGT. CDR3: CASSEHSNQPQHF. The CDR3 DNA sequence: TGTGCCAGCAGTGAACATAGCAATCAGCCCCAGCATTTT.

V and J are TRBV6-5 and TRBJ1-1, with D hard to call. The germline gives CDR1 MNHEY, CDR2 SVGAGI. V dropped 3 bases and J dropped 0 bases, with 11 bases sitting between them. This CDR3 is built from 15 residues. CDR3 nucleotide sequence: TGTGCCAGCAGTTATTCGCGAGGCGTGAACACTGAAGCTTTCTTT. It translates to CASSYSRGVNTEAFF.

V is TRBV10-1 and J is TRBJ2-1; 8 bases fit TRBD2. Looked up from germline, CDR1 is WNHNN and CDR2 is SYGVQD (reference sequence). Trimming at V came to 3 bases and at J to 15 bases, leaving 10 bases not matched to a gene. The CDR3 has 13 residues. CDR3 DNA sequence: TGCGCCAGCAGTGAATTTACTAGCGGCCGTATGTTCTTC. Translation: CASSEFTSGRMFF.

The CDR3 DNA reads as TGCGCCAGCAGCTTGGCGGCGGGGGCTAATGAAAAACTGTTTTTT. Translation: CASSLAAGANEKLFF. J is TRBJ1-4 and V is TRBV5-1; D might be TRBD1 (5 bases). CDR3 length equals 15 residues. The germline CDR1 and CDR2 sequences are SGHRS and YFSETQ. The V end lost 0 bases, the J end lost 3 bases, and 9 bases lay between the germline ends.

V and J are TRBV5-4 and TRBJ1-1, with 8 bases aligning to TRBD1. CDR1 and CDR2 (germline): SGHNT, YYREEE (reference sequence). The ends lost 3 bases at V and 1 base at J; junction bases unmatched: 2. This CDR3 is 14 amino acids long. The CDR3 is CASSSGQGNTEAFF. The DNA for the CDR3 is TGTGCCAGCAGCTCCGGACAGGGGAACACTGAAGCTTTCTTT.

The chain uses TRBV4-1 and TRBJ2-1; a weak D match, TRBD1 (5 bases). This CDR3 has 16 residues. V lost 0 bases, J lost 10 bases, and 19 bases lay in between. CDR1 and CDR2 from the germline V gene are MGHRA and YSYEKL. As DNA, the CDR3 is TGCGCCAGCAGCCAAGATTTCGGACACCCTTACCGGGAGCAGTTCTTC. Protein product: CASSQDFGHPYREQFF.

The rearrangement uses TRBV27 and TRBJ2-1; 10 bases agree with TRBD2. The CDR3 is made up of 15 amino acids. Unmatched junction bases numbered 10, after V lost 5 bases and J lost 9 bases. Germline V gives CDR1 MNHEY, CDR2 SMNVEV (reference sequence). CDR3 nucleotides: TGTGCCAGCAGTGCCTCAAAGCGGGAGGGGGGTGAGCAGTTCTTC. Protein product: CASSASKREGGEQFF.

Turning to this clone: At the DNA level, this CDR3 is encoded by other sequences in the same sample as well. The chain uses TRBV7-3 and TRBJ2-5; 8 bases agree with TRBD1. CDR3 length: 13 residues. V lost 3 bases to trimming and J lost 3 bases; unmatched junction nucleotides: 0. Germline V gives CDR1 SGHTA, CDR2 FQGTGA. CDR3 region: CASSLDREETQYF. CDR3 DNA sequence: TGTGCCAGCAGCTTGGACAGGGAAGAGACCCAGTACTTC.

This rearrangement joins TRBV9 to TRBJ1-6; 8 nucleotides agree with TRBD1. The CDR3 totals 15 residues. Trimming at V came to 4 bases and at J to 7 bases, leaving 7 bases not matched to a gene. Germline CDR1 is SGDLS and CDR2 is YYNGEE. The CDR3 nucleotides are TGTGCCAGCAGCATGGACAGGGCGGGGAATTCACCCCTCCACTTT. It is translated as CASSMDRAGNSPLHF.

In nucleotides, the CDR3 is TGTGCCAGCAGACGACAGGGAGGCTTAGAGACCCAGTACTTC. Translating it yields CASRRQGGLETQYF. The rearrangement uses TRBV7-9 and TRBJ2-5, with D perhaps TRBD1 (7 bases). V lost 6 bases, J lost 4 bases, and 15 bases lay in between. The CDR3 contains 14 residues. Germline V lookup: CDR1 SEHNR, CDR2 FQNEAQ (reference sequence).

This chain links TRBV18 with TRBJ2-7; the D gene is possibly TRBD1 (5 bases). Between the trimmed V and J ends, which lost 4 bases and 2 bases, there was a span of 9 bases. The CDR3 is 13 residues long. Looked up from germline, CDR1 is KGHSH and CDR2 is LQKENI. The DNA of the CDR3 is TGTGCCAGCTCACAGGGGCCAGCCTACGAGCAGTACTTC. Amino acids: CASSQGPAYEQYF.

V and J are TRBV10-3 and TRBJ2-1; the match to TRBD2 covers 11 bases. Germline CDR1 ENHRY, CDR2 SYGVKD. The CDR3 is 16 residues long. Trimming took 2 bases from V and 4 from J; bases not matched to a gene: 4. CDR3 bases: TGTGCCATCAGTGAGGCGGGGACTAGCGGATACAATGAGCAGTTCTTC. It is translated as CAISEAGTSGYNEQFF.

The rearrangement links TRBV7-8 to TRBJ2-7, with TRBD1 identical over 9 bases. Unmatched junction bases numbered 9, after V lost 5 bases and J lost 4 bases. The CDR3 length is 15 residues. The germline V gene encodes CDR1 SGHVS and CDR2 FQNEAQ. CDR3 sequence: CASSPSRTGAYEQYF. As DNA, the CDR3 is TGTGCCAGCAGCCCTAGTCGGACAGGGGCGTACGAGCAGTACTTC.

The V call is TRBV7-8, the J call TRBJ1-1, with D tentatively TRBD1 (5 bases). CDR1 and CDR2 (germline): SGHVS, FQNEAQ. V lost 4 bases, J lost 7 bases, and 10 bases lay in between. CDR3 length equals 12 residues. CDR3 in amino acids: CASSSPGFEAFF. The CDR3 nucleotides are TGTGCCAGCAGCTCCCCAGGGTTTGAAGCTTTCTTT.

This sequence joins TRBV4-1 and TRBJ1-1; 10 nucleotides match TRBD1. The CDR3 is made up of 14 amino acids. J was trimmed by 4 bases and V by 5 bases; bases with no gene match: 4. Germline V CDR1 and CDR2: MGHRA, YSYEKL. CDR3 sequence reads: CASSDRDRGTEAFF. In DNA, the CDR3 is TGCGCCAGCAGCGATCGGGACAGGGGCACTGAAGCTTTCTTT.

The chain uses TRBV6-1 and TRBJ1-2, with D maybe TRBD1 (6 bases). The V and J ends lost 6 bases and 4 bases respectively, with 12 bases between them. From germline, CDR1 is MNHNS and CDR2 SASEGT. The CDR3 is 13 residues long. CDR3 nucleotides: TGTGCCAGCAGCCCGCAGGACAGCTATGGCTACACCTTC. It yields the protein CASSPQDSYGYTF.

Note on this clone: Other DNA sequences within the sample encode an identical CDR3. V and J are TRBV6-1 and TRBJ2-3, with 12 bases identical to TRBD2. V shed 2 bases and J 4 bases; nucleotides not matched to a gene: 1. The CDR3 covers 15 residues. Germline V gives CDR1 MNHNS, CDR2 SASEGT. CDR3 sequence reads: CASSELAGGPDTQYF. Here the CDR3 DNA reads TGTGCCAGCAGTGAACTAGCGGGGGGGCCAGATACGCAGTATTTT.

V and J are TRBV21-1 and TRBJ2-5; the DNA was not compared with TRBD2, the D call given in the table. TRBV21-1 is listed as a pseudogene. The CDR3 covers 17 residues. As DNA, the CDR3 is TGTGCCAGCAGCGACGGTAATAGCGGGGCCCGAGGGGAGACCCAGTACTTC. This translates into CASSDGNSGARGETQYF.

This chain uses TRBV6-6 with TRBJ2-5; 9 nucleotides line up with TRBD1. CDR3 size: 14 residues. Germline V lookup: CDR1 MNHNY, CDR2 SVGAGI (reference sequence). After removal of 5 bases from V and 5 bases from J, the junction contained 6 bases not matched to a gene. CDR3 loop: CASSLTGGGETQYF. In DNA form, the CDR3 reads TGTGCCAGCAGTCTCACAGGGGGCGGTGAGACCCAGTACTTC.

This rearrangement joins TRBV10-2 to TRBJ1-4; possibly TRBD1 for D (5 bases). V lost 0 bases and J lost 6, with 11 bases in between. Germline V lookup: CDR1 WSHSY, CDR2 SAAADI. CDR3 length: 15 amino acids. CDR3 nucleotides: TGCGCCAGCAGTGAGTCAGGGACTGTTCATGAAAAACTGTTTTTT. Residues: CASSESGTVHEKLFF.

In DNA form, the CDR3 reads TGCGCCAGCAGCCAGTTTCGGGGGAAAAATTCACCCCTCCACTTT. Protein sequence: CASSQFRGKNSPLHF. The chain combines TRBV4-1 with TRBJ1-6, with D tentatively TRBD1 (5 bases). Between the trimmed V and J ends, which lost 3 bases and 7 bases, there was a span of 13 bases. This CDR3 is 15 amino acids long. Looked up from germline, CDR1 is MGHRA and CDR2 is YSYEKL.

The chain carries TRBV29-1 and TRBJ2-1, with D perhaps matching TRBD1 (5 bases). This CDR3 is built from 12 residues. Germline loops: CDR1 SQVTM, CDR2 ANQGSEA. V lost 5 bases, J lost 9 bases, and 14 bases lay in between. CDR3 sequence reads: CSVRTVGVEQFF. The DNA for the CDR3 is TGCAGCGTTAGGACCGTAGGGGTTGAGCAGTTCTTC.